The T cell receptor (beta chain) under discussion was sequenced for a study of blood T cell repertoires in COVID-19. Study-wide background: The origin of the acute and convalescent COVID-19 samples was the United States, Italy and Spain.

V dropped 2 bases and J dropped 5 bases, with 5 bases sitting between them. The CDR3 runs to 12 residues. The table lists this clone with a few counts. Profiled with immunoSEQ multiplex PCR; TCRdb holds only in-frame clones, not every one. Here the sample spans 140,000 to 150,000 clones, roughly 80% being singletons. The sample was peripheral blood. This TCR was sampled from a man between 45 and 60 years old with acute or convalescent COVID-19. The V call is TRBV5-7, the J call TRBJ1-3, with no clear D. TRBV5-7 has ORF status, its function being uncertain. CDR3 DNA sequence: TGTGCCAGCAGCTTTATTCGAAACACCATATATTTT. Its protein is CASSFIRNTIYF.